One sample yielded the 22 T cell receptor beta chains listed below, sequenced in a study of PD-L1 blockade in urothelial cancer. Specified time point: pretreatment peripheral blood. Profiled with immunoSEQ multiplex PCR; TCRdb holds only in-frame clones, not every one. The sample lists about 47,000 clones, 80% to 85% seen once, with approximately 2% in the top ten. The source material was PBMCs, sampled around atezolizumab (anti-PD-L1) treatment. The receptors shown here come from a man aged 45-65 years with urothelial cancer.

The rearrangement links TRBV28 to TRBJ1-4; a weak D match, TRBD1 (6 bases). The length of the CDR3 is 14 residues. Germline V gives CDR1 MDHEN, CDR2 SYDVKM. The V and J ends lost 8 bases and 7 bases respectively, with 17 bases between them. Here the CDR3 DNA reads TGTGCCAGCGAGACCGGGACATTGAGTGAAAAACTGTTTTTT. Translating it yields CASETGTLSEKLFF.

This clone turned up a few times. The chain couples TRBV2 to TRBJ2-7; possible D gene TRBD2, 5 bases. Germline assignment: CDR1 SNHLY and CDR2 FYNNEI. The CDR3 length is 11 residues. V dropped 0 bases and J dropped 12 bases, with 9 bases sitting between them. The CDR3 is CASSEARVPYF. The DNA of the CDR3 is TGTGCCAGCAGTGAAGCGCGGGTCCCGTACTTC.

V and J are TRBV6-5 and TRBJ2-5; 8 nucleotides match TRBD1. Germline assignment: CDR1 MNHEY and CDR2 SVGAGI. This CDR3 has 13 residues. The V segment lost 5 bases and the J segment 7 bases; nucleotides outside the gene matches: 6. CDR3 DNA sequence: TGTGCCAGCAGTCCCCAGGGGGCTGGGACCCAGTACTTC. Protein sequence: CASSPQGAGTQYF.

The chain recombines TRBV5-1 with TRBJ1-1; 8 positions agree with TRBD1. The J segment lost 6 bases and the V segment lost 1 base, leaving 2 bases of the junction unmatched. Germline values: CDR1 SGHRS, CDR2 YFSETQ. This CDR3 region has 13 residues. CDR3 sequence reads: CASSLSGGSEAFF. The DNA for the CDR3 is TGCGCCAGCAGCTTGTCAGGGGGCTCTGAAGCTTTCTTT.

This chain joins TRBV7-6 and TRBJ2-5, with D perhaps TRBD2 (5 bases). Trimming took 5 bases from V and 3 from J, leaving 10 bases between them. Germline V CDR1 and CDR2: SGHVS, FNYEAQ. The CDR3 loop spans 13 amino acids. CDR3 nucleotides: TGTGCCAGCAGCCCAAACGGGGAAGAGACCCAGTACTTC. This codes for CASSPNGEETQYF.

The genes are TRBV10-3 and TRBJ1-1, with D possibly TRBD1 on 6 matching bases. Germline V gives CDR1 ENHRY, CDR2 SYGVKD. Trimming pared 5 bases from V and 6 bases from J, leaving 16 bases between. The CDR3 totals 14 residues. CDR3: CAISPQGAGAEAFF. The CDR3 DNA is TGTGCCATCAGTCCACAGGGTGCGGGCGCTGAAGCTTTCTTT.

The chain carries TRBV5-6 and TRBJ1-2; maybe TRBD1 (5 bases). Trimming pared 0 bases from V and 7 bases from J, leaving 7 bases between. CDR1 and CDR2 (germline): SGHDT, YYEEEE. The CDR3 loop spans 12 amino acids. The DNA for the CDR3 is TGTGCCAGCAGCTTGGACAGGACTGGCTACACCTTC. Its translation is CASSLDRTGYTF.

This chain connects TRBV2 to TRBJ1-2; TRBD1 matches at 8 bases. Germline loops: CDR1 SNHLY, CDR2 FYNNEI. The CDR3 loop spans 12 amino acids. V shed 8 bases and J 7 bases; nucleotides not matched to a gene: 6. CDR3 in amino acids: CASVWTGFGYTF. CDR3 nucleotide sequence: TGTGCCAGCGTGTGGACAGGGTTTGGCTACACCTTC.

This chain joins TRBV18 and TRBJ1-1; 8 positions match TRBD1. The length of the CDR3 is 15 residues. Germline lookup yields CDR1 KGHSH and CDR2 LQKENI. V lost 1 base, J lost 7 bases, and 8 bases stayed unmatched. The CDR3 loop is CASSPLVRGQGEAFF. The CDR3 nucleotides read TGTGCCAGCTCACCACTCGTCAGGGGGCAAGGTGAAGCTTTCTTT.

The chain couples TRBV5-1 to TRBJ1-1; D is unclear. The CDR3 sequence is 14 residues long. Between the trimmed V and J ends, which lost 4 bases and 5 bases, there was a span of 15 bases. Germline CDR1 and CDR2: SGHRS and YFSETQ. The CDR3 sequence: CASSHEKTGTEAFF. Written as DNA, the CDR3 is TGCGCCAGCAGCCATGAGAAGACGGGGACTGAAGCTTTCTTT.

The V and J genes are TRBV19 and TRBJ1-5; 9 bases are shared with TRBD1. The germline V gene encodes CDR1 LNHDA and CDR2 SQIVND (reference sequence). This CDR3 region has 19 residues. Trimming cost V 5 bases and J 0 bases; bases outside gene matches: 14. CDR3 in DNA: TGTGCCAGTAGTTCAAATGAGGGAGGGACAGGGAATAGCAATCAGCCCCAGCATTTT. Protein: CASSSNEGGTGNSNQPQHF.

The chain links TRBV5-1 to TRBJ1-2; tentative D call: TRBD1 (5 bases). V was cut by 0 bases and J by 7 bases, with 10 bases left in between. The CDR3 totals 13 residues. Germline CDR1 and CDR2: SGHRS and YFSETQ. CDR3 in DNA: TGCGCCAGCAGCTTGGAATGGGGGGGTGGCTACACCTTC. Protein product: CASSLEWGGGYTF.

This sequence joins TRBV9 and TRBJ1-1; D not resolved. This CDR3 has 16 amino acids. Trimming shortened V by 0 bases and J by 1 base, and 13 bases separated the two germline ends. The germline V gene has CDR1 SGDLS and CDR2 YYNGEE. The DNA for the CDR3 is TGTGCCAGCAGCGTAGGTTCAAATCGAGGGAACACTGAAGCTTTCTTT. This gives the protein CASSVGSNRGNTEAFF.

The V and J genes are TRBV5-1 and TRBJ1-4; D might be TRBD1 (6 bases). This CDR3 contains 16 residues. The V end was cut by 3 bases, the J end by 6 bases, with 18 bases between. Looked up from germline, CDR1 is SGHRS and CDR2 is YFSETQ. The CDR3 nucleotides are TGCGCCAGCAGCTCCGGATACAGGGTGACGGATGAAAAACTGTTTTTT. Its protein product is CASSSGYRVTDEKLFF.

The V call is TRBV11-2, the J call TRBJ1-6, with TRBD1 identical over 9 bases. Germline V gene data show CDR1 as SGHAT and CDR2 as FQNNGV. The CDR3 contains 15 residues. V lost 3 bases, J lost 7 bases, and 4 bases stayed unmatched. Here the CDR3 DNA reads TGTGCCAGCAGCTTTAGGACAGGGGCGAATTCACCCCTCCACTTT. Translating gives CASSFRTGANSPLHF.

The chain couples TRBV5-1 to TRBJ2-7; 8 nucleotides agree with TRBD2. The germline V gene has CDR1 SGHRS and CDR2 YFSETQ. V shed 0 bases and J 6 bases; nucleotides not matched to a gene: 11. The CDR3 covers 16 residues. The CDR3 is CASSLGSGGPISEQYV. The CDR3 bases are TGCGCCAGCAGCTTGGGATCGGGGGGGCCTATATCCGAGCAGTACGTC.

The chain has TRBV6-1 and TRBJ2-1; D unclear. The germline V gene encodes CDR1 MNHNS and CDR2 SASEGT. The CDR3 has 15 amino acids. V was clipped by 6 bases and J by 2 bases, with 14 bases between them. CDR3: CASRPTVFAYNEQFF. CDR3 nucleotides: TGTGCCAGCAGACCTACAGTTTTCGCCTACAATGAGCAGTTCTTC.

The chain carries TRBV4-1 and TRBJ1-1; 9 nucleotides match TRBD1. After removal of 3 bases from V and 2 bases from J, the junction contained 10 bases not matched to a gene. The V gene's germline CDR1 is MGHRA and CDR2 YSYEKL. This CDR3 comprises 17 residues. Written as DNA, the CDR3 is TGCGCCAGCAGCCATACCTTCGGGACAGGGTCTAACACTGAAGCTTTCTTT. Translated: CASSHTFGTGSNTEAFF.

The V call is TRBV19, the J call TRBJ1-2, with D possibly matching TRBD1 (5 bases). In germline, CDR1 is LNHDA, CDR2 SQIVND (reference sequence). CDR3 length: 14 residues. V was trimmed by 0 bases and J by 1 base, leaving 6 bases between them. The CDR3 DNA follows: TGTGCCAGTAGTATAGAGACAGTTAACTATGGCTACACCTTC. Protein product: CASSIETVNYGYTF.

CDR3 coding DNA: TGCGCCAGCAGCTTTCAGGGGGGCGAAAAACTGTTTTTT. Its translation: CASSFQGGEKLFF. J is TRBJ1-4 and V is TRBV5-1, with 7 bases lining up with TRBD1. The CDR3 extends over 13 amino acids. Losses at the gene ends were 2 bases for V and 8 bases for J; bases not matched to a gene: 3. Germline V CDR1 and CDR2: SGHRS, YFSETQ.

The chain links TRBV2 to TRBJ2-2; D is uncertain. V lost 6 bases and J 1 base, leaving 9 bases between the germline ends. This CDR3 has 14 residues. Looked up from germline, CDR1 is SNHLY and CDR2 is FYNNEI. The CDR3 DNA follows: TGTGCCAGCAGGGTAGAGAGGAACACCGGGGAGCTGTTTTTT. Translation gives CASRVERNTGELFF.

This sequence joins TRBV29-1 and TRBJ1-1, with 7 bases fitting TRBD1. The CDR3 is 12 residues long. V shed 7 bases, J shed 3 bases, and the junction held 5 bases outside the gene matches. Germline V lookup: CDR1 SQVTM, CDR2 ANQGSEA. CDR3 nucleotide sequence: TGCAGCGGTATTCAGGGGGACACTGAAGCTTTCTTT. Translating gives CSGIQGDTEAFF.